Below are 28 T cell receptor beta chains sequenced from a single sample in a study of T cell repertoires in cytomegalovirus infection. In TCRdb, the reads were re-called with MiXCR into one record per CDR3 protein. The data hold fewer than 700,000 distinct CDR3 sequences, with less than 25% observed a single time. Material: CD8+ T cells from PBMCs. Source of these receptors: a human donor in good health (CMV status not recorded). Some clones in this sample may be carry-over from other donors' samples.

This clonotype was seen a few times. DNA for the CDR3: TGTGCCAGCAGTTTATCGACGGGCGTGGAGGCGCACGAGCAGTTCTTC. Its protein is CASSLSTGVEAHEQFF. J is TRBJ2-1 and V is TRBV12-3 or TRBV12-4; the D gene is possibly TRBD2 (5 bases). The ends were cut back, 2 bases at V and 10 bases at J, with 21 bases in the middle. This CDR3 has 16 residues.

Comments on this clonotype: This may stem from a read error, because a much larger clone lies one nucleotide away. V and J are TRBV7-4 and TRBJ2-5; TRBD2 aligns across 11 bases. Germline assignment: CDR1 SGHVT and CDR2 SQSDAQ. This CDR3 contains 16 residues. CDR3 bases: TGTGCCAACAGCACCCCTAGCGGGGGGTCCCCAGAGACCCAGTACTTC. This sequence encodes CANSTPSGGSPETQYF.

The rearrangement joins TRBV20-1 to TRBJ2-1; 11 positions agree with TRBD2. This CDR3 spans 17 amino acids. Germline CDR1 DFQATT, CDR2 SNEGSKA (reference sequence). Trimming removed 0 bases from V and 4 bases from J; junction bases left unmatched: 8. The CDR3 reads CSARDGVGLAEYNEQFF. CDR3 coding DNA: TGCAGTGCTAGAGATGGAGTGGGACTAGCGGAATACAATGAGCAGTTCTTC.

Concerning this clonotype: This may stem from a read error, because a much larger clone lies one nucleotide away. The genes are TRBV7-2 and TRBJ2-2, with 8 bases matching TRBD1. V lost 5 bases to trimming and J lost 2 bases; unmatched junction nucleotides: 7. The CDR3 sequence is 16 residues long. The V gene's germline CDR1 is SGHTA and CDR2 FQGNSA. CDR3 nucleotides: TGTGCCAGCAGCGTATCAGGGGGCATTAACACCGGGGAGCTGTTTTTT. This codes for CASSVSGGINTGELFF.

The rearrangement links TRBV5-4 to TRBJ2-3; 9 bases are a match to TRBD1. Germline V gene lookup returns CDR1 SGHNT and CDR2 YYREEE (reference sequence). The CDR3 consists of 15 residues. With 8 bases clipped from V and 2 bases from J, the junction kept 9 bases outside the gene matches. In DNA form, the CDR3 reads TGTGCCAGTTGGGGACAGGGTATCTTCACAGATACGCAGTATTTT. It codes for CASWGQGIFTDTQYF.

V and J are TRBV28 and TRBJ2-1, with D perhaps being TRBD1 or TRBD2 (5 bases each). V shed 7 bases and J shed 0 bases, with 10 bases lying between them. This CDR3 is built from 14 residues. Germline lookup yields CDR1 MDHEN and CDR2 SYDVKM. The CDR3 region has the DNA TGTGCCAGCATGGGACCTAGCTCCTACAATGAGCAGTTCTTC. Amino acids: CASMGPSSYNEQFF.

The sample holds a few counts of this clonotype. The chain uses TRBV7-9 and TRBJ1-1; TRBD1 matches 9 bases. This CDR3 is built from 15 residues. V was pared by 2 bases and J by 7 bases, with 8 bases of the junction left unmatched. Germline assignment: CDR1 SEHNR and CDR2 FQNEAQ (reference sequence). CDR3 protein: CASSLPWTGANEAFF. The CDR3, as DNA: TGTGCCAGCAGCTTACCGTGGACAGGGGCGAATGAAGCTTTCTTT.

V and J are TRBV7-9 and TRBJ1-2; TRBD1 agrees at 8 bases. Trimming removed 5 bases from V and 3 bases from J; junction bases left unmatched: 8. Germline CDR1 SEHNR, CDR2 FQNEAQ (reference sequence). The CDR3 is 15 amino acids. The CDR3, as DNA: TGTGCCAGCAGCCCTGTCAGGGGGCTTGACTATGGCTACACCTTC. The encoded protein is CASSPVRGLDYGYTF.

As for this clonotype: Possible read error: a much larger clone is one base away. The V gene is TRBV28, the J gene TRBJ2-6; no definite D call. This CDR3 has 14 amino acids. CDR1 and CDR2 (germline): MDHEN, SYDVKM. CDR3 in DNA: TGTGCCAGCAGTCTAAACTCTGGGACCAACGTCCTGACTTTC. Translation: CASSLNSGTNVLTF. The complete variable domain, with remaining parts taken from reference TRBV28 and TRBJ2-6, reads DVKVTQSSRYLVKRTGEKVFLECVQDMDHENMFWYRQDPGLGLRLIYFSYDVKMKEKGDIPEGYSVSREKKERFSLILESASTNQTSMYLCASSLNSGTNVLTFGAGSRLTVL.

This clonotype occurred many times. The chain recombines TRBV7-9 with TRBJ2-5, with TRBD1 matching over 7 bases. The trim removed 4 bases at V and 5 bases at J, leaving 10 bases unmatched. The CDR3 consists of 15 residues. Germline assignment: CDR1 SEHNR and CDR2 FQNEAQ (reference sequence). CDR3 in DNA: TGTGCCAGCAGCTCCGCCGGGACAGTTCCGGAGACCCAGTACTTC. Amino acid sequence: CASSSAGTVPETQYF.

This clonotype was seen a handful of times. This chain uses TRBV7-3 with TRBJ2-1; no reliable D call. The CDR3 has 15 residues. Trimming shortened V by 5 bases and J by 0 bases, and 11 bases separated the two germline ends. Germline V gene data show CDR1 as SGHTA and CDR2 as FQGTGA. DNA for the CDR3: TGTGCCAGCAGCGAAGGGCCAGTCTCCTACAATGAGCAGTTCTTC. Amino acids: CASSEGPVSYNEQFF.

This clonotype was recorded at least ten times. The V and J genes are TRBV7-8 and TRBJ2-7; 11 nucleotides align to TRBD1. CDR1 is SGHVS and CDR2 is FQNEAQ in the germline V gene. V trimming: 5 bases; J trimming: 4 bases; junction bases outside the gene matches: 7. The length of the CDR3 is 15 residues. The CDR3 region is CASSAPGQGEYEQYF. As DNA, the CDR3 is TGTGCCAGCAGCGCTCCGGGACAGGGGGAATACGAGCAGTACTTC.

This clonotype has a count of ten or more. The chain links TRBV5-1 to TRBJ1-2; D is perhaps TRBD1 (5 bases). CDR1 and CDR2 (germline): SGHRS, YFSETQ. Between the trimmed V and J ends, which lost 2 bases and 4 bases, there was a span of 12 bases. This CDR3 is 14 amino acids long. The CDR3 region has the DNA TGCGCCAGCAGCTTACCCGACAGTATCTATGGCTACACCTTC. Translation: CASSLPDSIYGYTF.

This clonotype has more than one count but fewer than ten. V gene TRBV7-9 combines with J gene TRBJ2-3, with D perhaps TRBD1 or TRBD2 (5 bases each). V lost 2 bases to trimming and J lost 1 base, with 22 bases between them. The CDR3 runs to 19 residues. The germline CDR1 and CDR2 sequences are SEHNR and FQNEAQ (reference sequence). CDR3 region: CASSLYPWDGQPGTDTQYF. CDR3 DNA: TGTGCCAGCAGCTTATACCCTTGGGACGGTCAACCGGGCACAGATACGCAGTATTTT.

This clonotype was seen many times. The rearrangement joins TRBV7-9 to TRBJ2-1, with D possibly matching TRBD1 (5 bases). This CDR3 has 15 residues. Germline V lookup: CDR1 SEHNR, CDR2 FQNEAQ (reference sequence). The V end was cut by 3 bases, the J end by 2 bases, with 11 bases between. Here the CDR3 reads CASSFTGNPYNEQFF. CDR3 in DNA: TGTGCCAGCAGCTTTACAGGCAATCCCTACAATGAGCAGTTCTTC.

This clonotype was seen many times. V is TRBV7-6 and J is TRBJ2-1, with TRBD2 as a possible D gene (5 bases). Trimming took 3 bases from V and 3 from J, leaving 9 bases between them. This CDR3 has 14 amino acids. Germline lookup yields CDR1 SGHVS and CDR2 FNYEAQ. This CDR3 is CASSFGGFYNEQFF. CDR3 DNA: TGTGCCAGCAGCTTCGGCGGGTTCTACAATGAGCAGTTCTTC.

The chain has TRBV6-2 or TRBV6-3 and TRBJ1-2; D is undetermined. V shed 7 bases and J shed 5 bases, with 11 bases lying between them. The germline V gene has CDR1 MNHEY and CDR2 SVGEGT. There are 12 residues in the CDR3. CDR3 bases: TGTGCCAGCAACCATCGGGTTTATGGCTACACCTTC. It is translated as CASNHRVYGYTF.

This clonotype was counted ten times or more. The J gene is TRBJ2-2, the V gene TRBV25-1; possible D gene TRBD2, 6 bases. The CDR3 has 18 amino acids. V lost 5 bases, J lost 5 bases, and 24 bases lay in between. Per germline, CDR1 MGHDK and CDR2 SYGVNS. The DNA of the CDR3 is TGTGCCAGCAGTTCCAGGGTGGCGTCTAGCGTTTATACCGGGGAGCTGTTTTTT. Translation gives CASSSRVASSVYTGELFF.

This clonotype was seen only a few times. V usage is TRBV20-1 and J usage is TRBJ2-2; D tentatively fits TRBD1 or TRBD2 (5 bases each). The V gene lost 6 bases and the J gene lost 2 bases, with 19 bases spanning the gap. CDR1 and CDR2 from the germline V gene are DFQATT and SNEGSKA (reference sequence). The CDR3 is 16 residues long. CDR3 loop: CSASPSYGANTGELFF. In DNA form, the CDR3 reads TGCAGTGCCTCACCCTCCTACGGGGCTAACACCGGGGAGCTGTTTTTT.

The sample holds many counts of this clonotype. The chain links TRBV7-9 to TRBJ1-1; 8 positions match TRBD1. With 3 bases clipped from V and 2 bases from J, the junction kept 5 bases outside the gene matches. The CDR3 length is 15 residues. Germline V gene lookup returns CDR1 SEHNR and CDR2 FQNEAQ (reference sequence). The CDR3 spells CASSFKDRANTEAFF. The CDR3 bases are TGTGCCAGCAGCTTCAAGGACAGGGCTAACACTGAAGCTTTCTTT.

With respect to this clonotype: A much larger clone is a single base away; this may be a read error. The V gene is TRBV7-2, the J gene TRBJ2-3; no firm D call. The CDR3 sequence is 13 residues long. Germline CDR1 is SGHTA and CDR2 is FQGNSA. CDR3 bases: TGTGCCAACAGCTTCGATGCGCCAGATACGCAGTATTTT. The encoded protein is CANSFDAPDTQYF. The full variable domain, with the rest looked up from reference TRBV7-2 and TRBJ2-3, is GAGVSQSPSNKVTEKGKDVELRCDPISGHTALYWYRQSLGQGLEFLIYFQGNSAPDKSGLPSDRFSAERTGGSVSTLTIQRTQQEDSAVYLCANSFDAPDTQYFGPGTRLTVL.

The chain combines TRBV7-9 with TRBJ1-1; no clear D. The CDR3 has 15 amino acids. Germline CDR1 reads SEHNR; CDR2 reads FQNEAQ (reference sequence). V lost 5 bases to trimming and J lost 3 bases, with 16 bases between them. In DNA form, the CDR3 reads TGTGCCAGCAGCCCCTCCTTGACTGCGTACACTGAAGCTTTCTTT. Translating it yields CASSPSLTAYTEAFF.

Of note for this clonotype: A read error is possible here, since a much larger clone lies one base away. The chain has TRBV4-1 and TRBJ2-6; the D is unclear. The CDR3 contains 15 residues. CDR1 and CDR2 from the germline V gene are MGHRA and YSYEKL. CDR3 protein: CTSSQTTTGANVLTF. The CDR3 nucleotides are TGCACCAGCAGCCAAACCACTACTGGGGCCAACGTCCTGACTTTC.

This clonotype was observed a handful of times. The chain joins TRBV14 to TRBJ1-1, with 7 positions matching TRBD1. V gave up 3 bases and J gave up 5 bases; unmatched junction bases: 9. The CDR3 is 15 amino acids. Looked up from germline, CDR1 is SGHDN and CDR2 is FVKESK. CDR3 sequence: CASSHIGQGGTEAFF. CDR3 in DNA: TGTGCCAGCAGCCACATTGGTCAGGGGGGAACTGAAGCTTTCTTT.

The J gene is TRBJ2-1, the V gene TRBV29-1, with D hard to call. V lost 1 base to trimming and J lost 6 bases, with 4 bases between them. Germline CDR1 is SQVTM and CDR2 is ANQGSEA. The CDR3 spans 11 residues. CDR3 bases: TGCAGCGTTGAAGGACCCAATGAGCAGTTCTTC. Its translation is CSVEGPNEQFF.

This clonotype was picked up many times. The V call is TRBV7-9, the J call TRBJ2-1, with 10 bases lining up with TRBD2. J was trimmed by 7 bases and V by 5 bases; bases with no gene match: 8. Germline loops: CDR1 SEHNR, CDR2 FQNEAQ (reference sequence). The CDR3 has 15 amino acids. The CDR3 reads CASSIGTSEGNEQFF. The DNA for the CDR3 is TGTGCCAGCAGCATTGGGACTAGCGAGGGTAATGAGCAGTTCTTC.

The chain carries TRBV5-5 and TRBJ1-2; tentative D call: TRBD1 (5 bases). The CDR3 is 14 residues long. CDR1 is SGHKS and CDR2 is YYEKEE in the germline V gene (reference sequence). V was clipped by 1 base and J by 0 bases, with 7 bases between them. The CDR3 sequence: CASSLWDSNYGYTF. The CDR3 bases are TGTGCCAGCAGCTTGTGGGACTCTAACTATGGCTACACCTTC.

The chain joins TRBV4-3 to TRBJ2-1; D gene uncertain. The V end lost 0 bases, the J end lost 9 bases, and 9 bases lay between the germline ends. Germline values: CDR1 LGHNA, CDR2 YSLEER. The CDR3 spans 13 residues. The CDR3 sequence is CASSQDPGAEQFF. The DNA for the CDR3 is TGCGCCAGCAGCCAAGATCCGGGTGCTGAGCAGTTCTTC.